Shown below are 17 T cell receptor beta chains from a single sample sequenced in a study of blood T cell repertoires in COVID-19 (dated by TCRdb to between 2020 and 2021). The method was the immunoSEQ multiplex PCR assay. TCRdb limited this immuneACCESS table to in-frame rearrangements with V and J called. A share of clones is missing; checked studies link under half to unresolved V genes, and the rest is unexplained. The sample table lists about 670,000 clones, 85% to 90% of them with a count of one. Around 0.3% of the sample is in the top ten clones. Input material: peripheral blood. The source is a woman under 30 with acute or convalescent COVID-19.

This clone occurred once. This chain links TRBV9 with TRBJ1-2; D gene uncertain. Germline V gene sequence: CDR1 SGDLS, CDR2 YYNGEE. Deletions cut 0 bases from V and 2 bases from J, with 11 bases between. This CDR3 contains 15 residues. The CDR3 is CASSVGGKANYGYTF. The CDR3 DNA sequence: TGTGCCAGCAGCGTAGGAGGAAAGGCGAACTATGGCTACACCTTC.

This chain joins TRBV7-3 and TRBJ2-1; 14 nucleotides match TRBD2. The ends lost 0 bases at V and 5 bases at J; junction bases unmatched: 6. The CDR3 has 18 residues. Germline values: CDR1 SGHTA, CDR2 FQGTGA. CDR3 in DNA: TGTGCCAGCAGCTTAACCGGGACTAGCGGGGGACGAGACAATGAGCAGTTCTTC. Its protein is CASSLTGTSGGRDNEQFF.

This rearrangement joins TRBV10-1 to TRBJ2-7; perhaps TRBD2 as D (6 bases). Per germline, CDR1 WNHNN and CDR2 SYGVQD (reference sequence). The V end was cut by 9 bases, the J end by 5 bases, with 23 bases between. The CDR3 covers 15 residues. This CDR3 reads CARKWGSGDGNEQYF. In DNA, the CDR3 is TGCGCCAGGAAGTGGGGTTCGGGGGACGGAAACGAGCAGTACTTC.

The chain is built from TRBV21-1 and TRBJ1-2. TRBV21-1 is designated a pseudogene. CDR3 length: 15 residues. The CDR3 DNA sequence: TGTGCCAGCAGCAAGGGGACTCAACCTCCGAGGCGCTACACCTTC. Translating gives CASSKGTQPPRRYTF.

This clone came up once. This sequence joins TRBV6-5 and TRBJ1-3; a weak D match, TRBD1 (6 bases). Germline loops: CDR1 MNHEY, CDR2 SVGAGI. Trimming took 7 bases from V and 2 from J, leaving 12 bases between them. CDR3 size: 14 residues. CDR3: CASIKKGAGNTIYF. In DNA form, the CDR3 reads TGTGCCAGCATTAAGAAGGGGGCTGGAAACACCATATATTTT.

CDR3 amino acids: CASSVRPELRVSNEQFF. The CDR3 coding sequence is TGTGCCAGCAGTGTTCGCCCAGAACTCCGGGTATCCAATGAGCAGTTCTTC. V and J are TRBV6-1 and TRBJ2-1, with unresolved D. Germline CDR1 and CDR2: MNHNS and SASEGT. The V gene lost 4 bases and the J gene lost 6 bases, with 22 bases spanning the gap. This CDR3 comprises 17 residues.

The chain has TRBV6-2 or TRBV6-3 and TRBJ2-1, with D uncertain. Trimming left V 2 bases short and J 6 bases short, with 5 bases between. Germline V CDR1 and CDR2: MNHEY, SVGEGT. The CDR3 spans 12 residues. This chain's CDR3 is CASSYVVNEQFF. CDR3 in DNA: TGTGCCAGCAGTTACGTAGTCAATGAGCAGTTCTTC.

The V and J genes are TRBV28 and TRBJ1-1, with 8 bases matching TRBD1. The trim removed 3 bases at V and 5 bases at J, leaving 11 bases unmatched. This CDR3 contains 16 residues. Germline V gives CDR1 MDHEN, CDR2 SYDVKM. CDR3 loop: CASSLLSGTGLTEAFF. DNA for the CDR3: TGTGCCAGCAGTTTGCTCTCCGGGACAGGTTTAACTGAAGCTTTCTTT.

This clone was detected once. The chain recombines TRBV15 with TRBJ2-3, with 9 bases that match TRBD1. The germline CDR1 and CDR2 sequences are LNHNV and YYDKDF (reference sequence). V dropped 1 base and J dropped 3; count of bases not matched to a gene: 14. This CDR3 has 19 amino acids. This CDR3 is CATSRGTGASILRTDTQYF. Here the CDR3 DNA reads TGTGCCACCAGCAGAGGGACAGGGGCGAGTATTTTAAGGACAGATACGCAGTATTTT.

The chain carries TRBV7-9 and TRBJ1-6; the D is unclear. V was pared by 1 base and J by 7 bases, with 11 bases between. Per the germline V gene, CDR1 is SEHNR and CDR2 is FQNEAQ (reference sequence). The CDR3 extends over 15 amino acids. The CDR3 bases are TGTGCCAGCAGCTTAGAAGGAGGGTACAATTCACCCCTCCACTTT. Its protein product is CASSLEGGYNSPLHF.

In DNA, the CDR3 is TGTGCCACCTTACTGACAGGGTTCAATCAGCCCCAGCATTTT. Its translation: CATLLTGFNQPQHF. This chain connects TRBV6-5 to TRBJ1-5, with 7 bases that match TRBD1. The V segment lost 10 bases and the J segment 3 bases; nucleotides outside the gene matches: 9. CDR3 size: 14 residues. The germline V gene encodes CDR1 MNHEY and CDR2 SVGAGI.

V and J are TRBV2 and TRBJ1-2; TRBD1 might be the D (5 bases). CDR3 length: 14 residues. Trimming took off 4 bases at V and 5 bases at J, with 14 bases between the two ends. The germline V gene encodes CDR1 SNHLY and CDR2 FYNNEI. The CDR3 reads CASSVVGEGYGYTF. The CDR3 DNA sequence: TGTGCCAGCAGTGTCGTTGGGGAGGGGTATGGCTACACCTTC.

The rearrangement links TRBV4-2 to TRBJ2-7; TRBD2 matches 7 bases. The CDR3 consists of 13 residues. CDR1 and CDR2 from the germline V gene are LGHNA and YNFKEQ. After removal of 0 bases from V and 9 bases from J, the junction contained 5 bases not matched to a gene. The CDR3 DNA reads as TGTGCCAGCAGCCAAGAAGGAGCGGGGATGCAGTACTTC. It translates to CASSQEGAGMQYF.

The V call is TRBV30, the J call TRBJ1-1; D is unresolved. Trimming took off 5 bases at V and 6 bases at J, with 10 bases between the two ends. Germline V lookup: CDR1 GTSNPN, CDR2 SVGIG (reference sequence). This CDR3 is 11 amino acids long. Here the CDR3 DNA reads TGTGCCTGGTCGCTGAGAGCTGAAGCTTTCTTT. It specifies CAWSLRAEAFF.

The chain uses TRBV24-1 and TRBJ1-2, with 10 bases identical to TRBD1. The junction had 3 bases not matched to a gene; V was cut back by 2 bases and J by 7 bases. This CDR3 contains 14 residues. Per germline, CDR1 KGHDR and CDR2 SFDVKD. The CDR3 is CATSDWTGGSGYTF. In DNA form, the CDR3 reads TGTGCCACCAGTGATTGGACAGGGGGTAGTGGCTACACCTTC.

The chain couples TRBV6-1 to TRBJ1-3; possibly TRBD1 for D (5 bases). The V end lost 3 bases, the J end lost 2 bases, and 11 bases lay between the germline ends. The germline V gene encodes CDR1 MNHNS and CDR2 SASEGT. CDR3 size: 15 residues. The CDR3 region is CASSEPQGTGNTIYF. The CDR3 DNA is TGTGCCAGCAGTGAGCCCCAGGGAACTGGAAACACCATATATTTT.

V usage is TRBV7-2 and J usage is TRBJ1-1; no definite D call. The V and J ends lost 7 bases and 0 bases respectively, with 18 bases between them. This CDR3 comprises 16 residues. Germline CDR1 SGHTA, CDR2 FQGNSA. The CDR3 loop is CASTSQAPAMNTEAFF. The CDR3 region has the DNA TGTGCCAGCACCTCCCAGGCCCCAGCCATGAACACTGAAGCTTTCTTT.